These 28 T cell receptor beta chains were sequenced from one sample in a study of T-cell reconstitution after alpha-beta-depleted transplantation in children. The authors prepared the TCRbeta library with unique molecular identifiers. TCRdb used MiXCR to reprocess the PCR reads, holding one entry per CDR3 protein. The repertoire consists of approximately 400,000 distinct CDR3 sequences, with under 13% occurring once and the leading ten covering roughly 5.1%. Material: PBMCs from the stem cell graft donor, obtained from the stem cell graft. The receptors originated from a human donor who donated a stem cell graft to a child with acute myeloid leukemia.

This chain links TRBV6-2 or TRBV6-3 with TRBJ2-7; unclear D gene. The CDR3 spans 13 residues. Germline CDR1 is MNHEY and CDR2 is SVGEGT. V was pared by 5 bases and J by 4 bases, with 12 bases between. CDR3 nucleotide sequence: TGTGCCAGCAGTCACGACCAGAATTACGAGCAGTACTTC. Amino acids: CASSHDQNYEQYF.

This clonotype has more than one count but fewer than ten. This chain links TRBV6-2 or TRBV6-3 with TRBJ1-5, with D perhaps matching TRBD1 (5 bases). V dropped 2 bases and J dropped 9 bases, with 11 bases sitting between them. CDR3 length: 13 amino acids. Germline V gene sequence: CDR1 MNHEY, CDR2 SVGEGT. CDR3 coding DNA: TGTGCCAGCAGTTACGACAGCCTGACGCCCCAGCATTTT. It codes for CASSYDSLTPQHF.

This clonotype appeared a few times. The chain carries TRBV5-1 and TRBJ1-5, with 12 bases identical to TRBD1. This CDR3 is built from 15 residues. CDR1 and CDR2 from the germline V gene are SGHRS and YFSETQ. The V gene end was trimmed by 7 bases and the J gene end by 5 bases; junction bases not matched to a gene: 7. CDR3 amino acids: CASSGTGGADQPQHF. CDR3 DNA sequence: TGCGCCAGCTCCGGGACAGGGGGCGCCGATCAGCCCCAGCATTTT.

In this sample, this clonotype turned up a few times. The chain couples TRBV12-3 or TRBV12-4 to TRBJ1-2; D is unclear. CDR3 size: 12 residues. Between the trimmed V and J ends, which lost 7 bases and 4 bases, there was a span of 10 bases. The CDR3 loop is CASTSGVYGYTF. The CDR3 nucleotides are TGTGCCAGCACGTCAGGCGTCTATGGCTACACCTTC.

The CDR3 DNA sequence: TGTGCCAGCAGTGCAACCGACGGCCCGAACTATGGCTACACCTTC. Its translation is CASSATDGPNYGYTF. V gene TRBV9 combines with J gene TRBJ1-2; D remains unclear. Trimming stripped 5 bases from V and 2 bases from J, with 16 bases between. The CDR3 is made up of 15 amino acids. Germline values: CDR1 SGDLS, CDR2 YYNGEE.

The chain uses TRBV12-3 or TRBV12-4 and TRBJ2-1; perhaps D is TRBD1 or TRBD2 (6 bases each). V gave up 1 base and J gave up 2 bases, with 9 bases separating them. The CDR3 runs to 15 residues. The CDR3 nucleotides read TGTGCCAGCAGTTTAGAGGGGGGCACCTACAATGAGCAGTTCTTC. As protein: CASSLEGGTYNEQFF.

J is TRBJ2-6 and V is TRBV20-1; unclear D gene. Germline V gives CDR1 DFQATT, CDR2 SNEGSKA (reference sequence). The CDR3 consists of 12 residues. The germline V and J ends were trimmed by 3 bases and 9 bases, with 9 bases remaining between them. The CDR3 sequence is CSARDGVNVLTF. The CDR3 coding sequence is TGCAGTGCTAGGGATGGAGTCAACGTCCTGACTTTC.

There are many counts of this clonotype. This chain joins TRBV5-5 and TRBJ1-2; D is uncertain. With 2 bases removed from V and 5 bases from J, the gap between germline ends came to 10 bases. This CDR3 comprises 13 residues. Germline values: CDR1 SGHKS, CDR2 YYEKEE (reference sequence). The DNA for the CDR3 is TGTGCCAGCAGCTTAGGAGGGTATTATGGCTACACCTTC. Its protein is CASSLGGYYGYTF.

The chain employs TRBV7-2 and TRBJ2-3; possibly TRBD2 for D (6 bases). V was cut by 1 base and J by 1 base, with 12 bases left in between. The CDR3 loop spans 16 amino acids. In germline, CDR1 is SGHTA, CDR2 FQGNSA. The CDR3 is CASSLEAGRGTDTQYF. The CDR3 coding sequence is TGTGCCAGCAGCTTAGAGGCCGGGAGAGGCACAGATACGCAGTATTTT.

This clonotype was observed at least ten times. The chain is built from TRBV4-3 and TRBJ2-5; a possible D gene is TRBD2 (5 bases). CDR1 is LGHNA and CDR2 is YSLEER in the germline V gene. Trimming removed 2 bases at V and 3 bases at J, with 10 bases between. This CDR3 contains 14 residues. The CDR3 reads CASSQFLEEETQYF. CDR3 nucleotide sequence: TGCGCCAGCAGCCAATTTCTGGAGGAAGAGACCCAGTACTTC.

This clonotype was counted only a few times. The chain recombines TRBV4-2 with TRBJ2-1, with D uncertain. Germline V gene lookup returns CDR1 LGHNA and CDR2 YNFKEQ. With 4 bases removed from V and 6 bases from J, the gap between germline ends came to 13 bases. The CDR3 consists of 14 residues. The CDR3 nucleotides read TGTGCCAGCAGCCGGAAGAAGGCAGCCAATGAGCAGTTCTTC. This sequence encodes CASSRKKAANEQFF.

The sample holds a few counts of this clonotype. A read error may produce the germline difference seen at one junction end. The rearrangement joins TRBV7-7 to TRBJ2-3; TRBD2 matches 10 bases. The CDR3 is made up of 16 amino acids. CDR1 is SSHAT and CDR2 is FNYEAQ in the germline V gene (reference sequence). CDR3 sequence reads: CASSLSLAGGTDTQYF. CDR3 DNA: TGTGCTAGCAGCTTATCTCTAGCGGGGGGCACAGATACGCAGTATTTT. The variable domain in full, with the rest retrieved from reference TRBV7-7 and TRBJ2-3, is GAGVSQSPRYKVTKRGQDVTLRCDPISSHATLYWYQQALGQGPEFLTYFNYEAQPDKSGLPSDRFSAERPEGSISTLTIQRTEQRDSAMYRCASSLSLAGGTDTQYFGPGTRLTVL.

The chain uses TRBV30 and TRBJ1-1; D is undetermined. Trimming removed 2 bases at V and 6 bases at J, with 7 bases between. There are 11 residues in the CDR3. Germline assignment: CDR1 GTSNPN and CDR2 SVGIG (reference sequence). The CDR3 DNA reads as TGTGCCTGGAGTATGGGCGCTGAAGCTTTCTTT. This gives the protein CAWSMGAEAFF.

This clonotype showed up many times. The gene calls are TRBV29-1 and TRBJ2-7; 11 bases align to TRBD2. This CDR3 is 15 amino acids long. V gave up 5 bases and J gave up 0 bases; unmatched junction bases: 6. CDR1 and CDR2 (germline): SQVTM, ANQGSEA. For the CDR3, the DNA is TGCAGCGTTCAAGGACTAGCGGGTAACTCCTACGAGCAGTACTTC. This encodes CSVQGLAGNSYEQYF.

This clonotype was seen a handful of times. This chain connects TRBV6-2 or TRBV6-3 to TRBJ2-2; D not certain. The CDR3 extends over 10 amino acids. With 9 bases removed from V and 8 bases from J, the gap between germline ends came to 7 bases. Germline CDR1 reads MNHEY; CDR2 reads SVGEGT. In DNA, the CDR3 is TGTGCCAGTGGTCGTGGGGAGCTGTTTTTT. The encoded protein is CASGRGELFF.

This clonotype has more than one count but fewer than ten. The rearrangement joins TRBV20-1 to TRBJ1-1; TRBD1 agrees at 7 bases. Germline CDR1 is DFQATT and CDR2 is SNEGSKA (reference sequence). The V and J ends lost 0 bases and 5 bases, in that order; junction bases with no gene match: 6. This CDR3 is built from 14 residues. The CDR3 DNA reads as TGCAGTGCTAGAGATCCAGGGGGGCTGACTGAAGCTTTCTTT. Amino acids: CSARDPGGLTEAFF.

This clonotype has at least ten counts. The V call is TRBV7-9, the J call TRBJ1-1; 7 bases are shared with TRBD1. Germline V CDR1 and CDR2: SEHNR, FQNEAQ (reference sequence). This CDR3 region has 14 residues. The V segment lost 5 bases and the J segment 0 bases; nucleotides outside the gene matches: 3. CDR3 in amino acids: CASSRQGLNTEAFF. CDR3 DNA sequence: TGTGCCAGCAGCCGACAGGGTTTGAACACTGAAGCTTTCTTT.

The V call is TRBV20-1, the J call TRBJ1-4, with D possibly matching TRBD1 (6 bases). The length of the CDR3 is 14 residues. V lost 5 bases and J lost 4, with 14 bases in between. From germline, CDR1 is DFQATT and CDR2 SNEGSKA (reference sequence). CDR3: CSAPIGQFNEKLFF. The CDR3, as DNA: TGCAGTGCTCCCATTGGACAGTTTAATGAAAAACTGTTTTTT.

DNA for the CDR3: TGTGCCAGCAGCTTAGGTTGGCAGCGCACAGATACGCAGTATTTT. This encodes CASSLGWQRTDTQYF. The chain links TRBV7-6 to TRBJ2-3; D is uncertain. Germline loops: CDR1 SGHVS, CDR2 FNYEAQ. Trimming pared 1 base from V and 1 base from J, leaving 9 bases between. The CDR3 is 15 amino acids.

This chain links TRBV20-1 with TRBJ1-6, with 9 nucleotides matching TRBD1. Looked up from germline, CDR1 is DFQATT and CDR2 is SNEGSKA (reference sequence). The CDR3 has 14 amino acids. The junction had 5 bases not matched to a gene; V was cut back by 2 bases and J by 9 bases. CDR3 residues: CSARSGTGSSPLHF. The CDR3 nucleotides are TGCAGTGCTAGATCCGGGACAGGGTCTTCACCCCTCCACTTT.

The chain employs TRBV9 and TRBJ1-6, with a weak D call TRBD1 (5 bases). The CDR3 totals 19 residues. The V end was cut by 0 bases, the J end by 9 bases, with 25 bases between. CDR1 is SGDLS and CDR2 is YYNGEE in the germline V gene. In nucleotides, the CDR3 is TGTGCCAGCAGCGTAGACCCCCATTTAGGGGTGATGGGGACTTCACCCCTCCACTTT. Its translation: CASSVDPHLGVMGTSPLHF.

CDR3 nucleotides: TGCAGTGCGGCCGAAGACGGGGATGCTAATGAAAAACTGTTTTTT. It codes for CSAAEDGDANEKLFF. The J gene is TRBJ1-4, the V gene TRBV20-1; D is ambiguous. Between the trimmed V and J ends, which lost 6 bases and 3 bases, there was a span of 17 bases. Per the germline V gene, CDR1 is DFQATT and CDR2 is SNEGSKA (reference sequence). The CDR3 runs 15 residues.

This clonotype has ten or more counts. The chain has TRBV7-6 and TRBJ2-2; D is ambiguous. Germline V gene sequence: CDR1 SGHVS, CDR2 FNYEAQ. V lost 5 bases, J lost 2 bases, and 15 bases lay in between. This CDR3 comprises 16 residues. The CDR3 sequence: CASSPVAASNTGELFF. CDR3 bases: TGTGCCAGCAGCCCTGTGGCAGCGAGTAACACCGGGGAGCTGTTTTTT. The complete variable domain, with remaining parts taken from reference TRBV7-6 and TRBJ2-2, reads GAGVSQSPRYKVTKRGQDVALRCDPISGHVSLYWYRQALGQGPEFLTYFNYEAQQDKSGLPNDRFSAERPEGSISTLTIQRTEQRDSAMYRCASSPVAASNTGELFFGEGSRLTVL.

The chain links TRBV6-5 to TRBJ1-5; D gene unclear. V was shortened by 2 bases and J by 3 bases, with 8 bases between the two germline ends. Per germline, CDR1 MNHEY and CDR2 SVGAGI. This CDR3 contains 14 residues. The DNA for the CDR3 is TGTGCCAGCAGTTACGGAGGATTCAATCAGCCCCAGCATTTT. Translated, it gives CASSYGGFNQPQHF.

This clonotype was counted only a few times. The V and J genes are TRBV12-3 or TRBV12-4 and TRBJ2-2; 7 positions agree with TRBD1. This CDR3 comprises 16 residues. Germline trimming cut 7 bases from V and 5 bases from J; bases unmatched to any gene: 13. The CDR3 nucleotides read TGTGCCAGCACCCCGGGACAGAACATTATGACCGGGGAGCTGTTTTTT. This encodes CASTPGQNIMTGELFF.

There are a few counts of this clonotype. The rearrangement joins TRBV29-1 to TRBJ1-1, with D unclear. V lost 7 bases and J 0 bases, leaving 15 bases between the germline ends. Looked up from germline, CDR1 is SQVTM and CDR2 is ANQGSEA. The CDR3 is 14 amino acids. CDR3 in DNA: TGCAGCGCACTGCCCGCAGGAGTGAACACTGAAGCTTTCTTT. Translated, it gives CSALPAGVNTEAFF.

The chain couples TRBV5-1 to TRBJ2-7; the D gene is possibly TRBD1 (5 bases). This CDR3 spans 14 amino acids. Germline assignment: CDR1 SGHRS and CDR2 YFSETQ. Trimming removed 0 bases from V and 6 bases from J, with 13 bases in between. In DNA form, the CDR3 reads TGCGCCAGCAGCTTGGTAGTGGGGCCCCCCGAGCAGTACTTC. The encoded protein is CASSLVVGPPEQYF.

The genes are TRBV27 and TRBJ2-5, with D possibly matching TRBD2 (5 bases). The V gene lost 3 bases and the J gene lost 5 bases, with 16 bases spanning the gap. CDR3 size: 15 residues. Germline lookup yields CDR1 MNHEY and CDR2 SMNVEV (reference sequence). In DNA form, the CDR3 reads TGTGCCAGCAGTTTCCCATTGGGGAGCTGGGAGACCCAGTACTTC. Residues: CASSFPLGSWETQYF.